Listed below are T cell receptor beta chains from one sample, sequenced in a study of OX40 agonist ivuxolimab in advanced cancers. TCRdb's copy holds only in-frame clones and misses some; the assay was immunoSEQ multiplex PCR. In the table there are more than 85,000 clones, about four fifths of which are singletons. The source material was CD4+ or CD8+ T cells sorted from blood, sampled in a trial of the OX40 agonist ivuxolimab. The receptor set was obtained from an adult with an advanced solid tumor such as melanoma, head and neck, liver or kidney cancer. Each CDR3 is given with its conserved first and last residue. The D gene is left open where the match is weak. Some rows have no size entry. The others give once, few or many, or a class for an expanded clone.

TRBJ2-1 TRBV14 . . 15 CATSNTPGIIYEQFF TGTGCCACCTCCAATACGCCGGGTATCATCTATGAGCAGTTCTTC
TRBJ1-6 TRBV6-1 . . 14 CASSDSGTKSPLHF TGTGCCAGCAGTGATTCGGGGACGAAGTCACCCCTCCACTTT
TRBJ2-5 TRBV6-6 . . 15 CASSPRWAAQETQYF TGTGCCAGCAGCCCCCGTTGGGCGGCCCAAGAGACCCAGTACTTC
TRBJ1-2 TRBV27 . . 15 CASSFGSQGAYGYTF TGTGCCAGCAGTTTCGGCTCCCAAGGGGCTTATGGCTACACCTTC
TRBJ1-4 TRBV30 TRBD1 . 15 CAWSTGGYANEKLFF TGTGCCTGGAGTACAGGGGGCTACGCTAATGAAAAACTGTTTTTT
TRBJ2-4 TRBV6-5 . . 16 CASSYSLWGAKNIQYF TGTGCCAGCAGTTACTCTCTGTGGGGGGCCAAAAACATTCAGTACTTC
TRBJ2-7 TRBV5-1 TRBD2 . 15 CASSLVAGASYEQYF TGCGCCAGCAGCTTGGTAGCGGGGGCCTCCTACGAGCAGTACTTC
TRBJ1-2 TRBV5-6 . . 13 CASSPGKRYGYTF TGTGCCAGCAGCCCGGGTAAAAGGTACGGCTACACCTTC
TRBJ2-1 TRBV2 . . 14 CASSAAVTINEQFF TGTGCCAGCAGTGCTGCAGTCACAATAAATGAGCAGTTCTTC
TRBJ1-1 TRBV10-1 . few 13 CASSESGKTEAFF TGCGCCAGCAGTGAGTCAGGTAAAACTGAAGCTTTCTTT
TRBJ2-7 TRBV27 . . 15 CASSTRPLQGSEQYF TGTGCCAGCAGTACCAGGCCCTTACAGGGCAGCGAGCAGTACTTC
TRBJ2-1 TRBV9 . . 15 CASSELVSSFNEQFF TGTGCCAGCAGCGAACTAGTAAGTAGTTTCAATGAGCAGTTCTTC
TRBJ1-3 TRBV28 TRBD1 . 15 CASSLSGQGRNTIYF TGTGCCAGCAGTTTATCAGGACAGGGACGAAACACCATATATTTT
TRBJ2-1 TRBV4-1 . . 17 CASSQDGGDTPYNEQFF TGCGCCAGCAGCCAAGATGGTGGGGACACCCCCTACAATGAGCAGTTCTTC